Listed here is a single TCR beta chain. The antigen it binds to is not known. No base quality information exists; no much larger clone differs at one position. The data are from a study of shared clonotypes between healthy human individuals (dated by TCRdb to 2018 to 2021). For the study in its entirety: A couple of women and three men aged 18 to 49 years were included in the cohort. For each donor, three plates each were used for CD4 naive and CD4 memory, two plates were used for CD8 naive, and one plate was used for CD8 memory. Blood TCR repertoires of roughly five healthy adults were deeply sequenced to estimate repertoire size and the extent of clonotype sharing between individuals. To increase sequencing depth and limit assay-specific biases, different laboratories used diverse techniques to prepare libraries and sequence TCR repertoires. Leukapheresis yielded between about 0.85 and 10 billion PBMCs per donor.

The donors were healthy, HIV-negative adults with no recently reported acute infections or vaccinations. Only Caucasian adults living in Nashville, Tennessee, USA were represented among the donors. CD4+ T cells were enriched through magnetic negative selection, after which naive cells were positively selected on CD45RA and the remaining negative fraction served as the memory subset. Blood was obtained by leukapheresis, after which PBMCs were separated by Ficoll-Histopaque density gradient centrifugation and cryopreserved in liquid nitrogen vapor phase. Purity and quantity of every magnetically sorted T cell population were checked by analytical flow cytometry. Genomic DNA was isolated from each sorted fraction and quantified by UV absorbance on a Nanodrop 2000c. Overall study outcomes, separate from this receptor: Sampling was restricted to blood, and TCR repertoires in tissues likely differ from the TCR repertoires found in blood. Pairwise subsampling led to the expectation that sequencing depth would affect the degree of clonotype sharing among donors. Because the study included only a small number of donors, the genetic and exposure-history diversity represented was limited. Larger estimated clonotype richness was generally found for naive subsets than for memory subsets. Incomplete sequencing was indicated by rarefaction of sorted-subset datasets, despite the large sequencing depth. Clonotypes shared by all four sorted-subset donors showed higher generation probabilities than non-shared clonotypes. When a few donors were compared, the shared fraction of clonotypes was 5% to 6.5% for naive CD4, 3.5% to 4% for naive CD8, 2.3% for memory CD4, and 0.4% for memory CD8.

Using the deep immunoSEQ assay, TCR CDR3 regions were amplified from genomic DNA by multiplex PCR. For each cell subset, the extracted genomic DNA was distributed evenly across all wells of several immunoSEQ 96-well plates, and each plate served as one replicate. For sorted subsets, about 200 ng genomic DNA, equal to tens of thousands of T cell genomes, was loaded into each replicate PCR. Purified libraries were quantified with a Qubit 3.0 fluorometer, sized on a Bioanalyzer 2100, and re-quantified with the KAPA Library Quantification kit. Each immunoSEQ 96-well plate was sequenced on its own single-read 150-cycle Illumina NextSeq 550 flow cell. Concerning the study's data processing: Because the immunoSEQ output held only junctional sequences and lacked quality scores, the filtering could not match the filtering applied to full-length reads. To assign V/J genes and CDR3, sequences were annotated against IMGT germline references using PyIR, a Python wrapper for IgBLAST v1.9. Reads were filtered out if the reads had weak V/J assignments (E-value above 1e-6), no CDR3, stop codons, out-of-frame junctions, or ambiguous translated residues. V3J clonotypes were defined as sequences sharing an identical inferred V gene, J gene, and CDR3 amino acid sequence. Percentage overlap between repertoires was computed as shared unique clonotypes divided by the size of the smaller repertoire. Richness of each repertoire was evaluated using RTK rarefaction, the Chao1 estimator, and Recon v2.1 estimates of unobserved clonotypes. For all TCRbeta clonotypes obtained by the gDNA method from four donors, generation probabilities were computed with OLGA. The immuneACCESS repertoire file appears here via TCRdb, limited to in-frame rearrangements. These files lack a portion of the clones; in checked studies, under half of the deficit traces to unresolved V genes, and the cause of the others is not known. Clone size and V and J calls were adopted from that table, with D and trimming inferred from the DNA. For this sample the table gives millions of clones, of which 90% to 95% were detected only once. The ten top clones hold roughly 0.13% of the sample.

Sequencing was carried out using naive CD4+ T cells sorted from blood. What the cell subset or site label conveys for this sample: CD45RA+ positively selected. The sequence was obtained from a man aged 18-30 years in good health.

The DNA is TGCGCCAGCAGAGACTTTACTGAACACAATGAGCAGTTCTTC. Translated, it gives CASRDFTEHNEQFF. The rearrangement combines TRBV10-2 with TRBJ2-1; no confident D gene assignment can be made. The germline V gene supplies CDR1 WSHSY and CDR2 SAAADI. From the cysteine up to the phenylalanine, the CDR3 has a length of 14 residues. Just the 42-base CDR3 DNA is kept, in frame starting at base 1. A distance of 14 bases separates the germline ends of V and J, which lose 6 bases and 5 bases respectively.